The T cell receptor beta chain described here comes from a study of cytomegalovirus exposure and HLA in healthy donors. Study results and caveats: Association with HLA alleles at 0.05 false discovery rate was found for approximately 18,000 TCR beta sequences in a later analysis.

With regard to this clone: Its antigen is currently unknown.

Though probably carrying unrecorded immune exposures, donors were nominally healthy at sampling. The PCR was carried out with 60 Vbeta primers and 13 Jbeta primers. TCRdb's table, derived via immunoSEQ multiplex PCR, lists solely in-frame clones and lacks some. The profile shows tens of thousands of clones, around 65% of them singletons. This sequence was found in a man between 60 and 75 years old in good health and CMV-seropositive. Material for sequencing was PBMCs.

The CDR3 loop reads CASSLTGEQYF. CDR3 nucleotides: TGTGCCAGCAGCCTCACGGGGGAGCAGTACTTC. V gene TRBV7-4 combines with J gene TRBJ2-7; D may be TRBD2 (5 bases). V was cut by 5 bases and J by 7 bases, with 9 bases left in between. This CDR3 is 11 amino acids long. The germline V gene encodes CDR1 SGHVT and CDR2 SQSDAQ.